The clone carrying this TCR beta chain appeared a few times. No antigen is known for it. This CDR3 is built from 14 residues. The germline gives CDR1 SGHKS, CDR2 YYEKEE (reference sequence). V gave up 4 bases and J gave up 2 bases; unmatched junction bases: 4. 5'RACE with constant-segment primers built TCRalpha and TCRbeta cDNA libraries with UMIs. TCRdb passed the 5' RACE reads through MiXCR, listing each CDR3 protein once. The repertoire holds around 150,000 distinct CDR3 sequences, with around 13% as singletons. This entry belongs to a study of T-cell memory formation after mild COVID-19. General observations from the study: Whether second-wave clones peaking at day 37 were SARS-CoV-2 specific went unconfirmed. Pre-infection memory carried some responding clones, suggesting that cross-reactive memory joined.

The clonotype comes from an adult woman who had mild COVID-19 (a few samples of this study predate the infection). Cell type and time point are not known. Sequencing was done on a sample of PBMCs or a T cell subset sorted from them (not recorded which). The rearrangement uses TRBV5-5 and TRBJ2-7, with 9 bases identical to TRBD1. The CDR3 spells CASSVQGAPYEQYF. Written as DNA, the CDR3 is TGTGCCAGCAGCGTACAGGGGGCTCCCTACGAGCAGTACTTC.